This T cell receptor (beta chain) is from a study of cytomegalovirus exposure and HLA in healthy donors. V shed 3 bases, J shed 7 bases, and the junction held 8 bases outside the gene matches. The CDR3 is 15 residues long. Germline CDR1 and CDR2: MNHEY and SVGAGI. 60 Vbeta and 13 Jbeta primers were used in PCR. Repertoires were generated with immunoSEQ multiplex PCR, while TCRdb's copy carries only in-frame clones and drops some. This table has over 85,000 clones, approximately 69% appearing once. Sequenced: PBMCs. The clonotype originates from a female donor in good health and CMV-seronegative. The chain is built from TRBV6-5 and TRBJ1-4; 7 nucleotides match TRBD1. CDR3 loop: CASSYGPGQIEKLFF. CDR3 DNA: TGTGCCAGCAGTTATGGGCCGGGACAGATTGAAAAACTGTTTTTT.